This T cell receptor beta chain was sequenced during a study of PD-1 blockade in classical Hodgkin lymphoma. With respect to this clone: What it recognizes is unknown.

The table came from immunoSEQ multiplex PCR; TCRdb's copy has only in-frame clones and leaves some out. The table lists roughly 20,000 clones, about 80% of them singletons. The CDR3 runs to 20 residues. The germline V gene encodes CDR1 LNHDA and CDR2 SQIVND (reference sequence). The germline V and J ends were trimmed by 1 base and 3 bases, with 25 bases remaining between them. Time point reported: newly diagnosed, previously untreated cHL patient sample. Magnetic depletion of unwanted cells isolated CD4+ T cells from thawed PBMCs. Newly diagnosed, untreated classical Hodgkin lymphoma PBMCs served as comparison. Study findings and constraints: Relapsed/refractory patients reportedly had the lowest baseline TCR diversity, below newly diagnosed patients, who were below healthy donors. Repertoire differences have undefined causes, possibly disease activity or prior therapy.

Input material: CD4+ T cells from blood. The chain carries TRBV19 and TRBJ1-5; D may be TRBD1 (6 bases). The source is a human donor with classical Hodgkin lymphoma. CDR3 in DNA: TGTGCCAGTAGTATAGGGCCCCTCCGGGGGGCGCGATCCAACAATCAGCCCCAGCATTTT. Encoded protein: CASSIGPLRGARSNNQPQHF.